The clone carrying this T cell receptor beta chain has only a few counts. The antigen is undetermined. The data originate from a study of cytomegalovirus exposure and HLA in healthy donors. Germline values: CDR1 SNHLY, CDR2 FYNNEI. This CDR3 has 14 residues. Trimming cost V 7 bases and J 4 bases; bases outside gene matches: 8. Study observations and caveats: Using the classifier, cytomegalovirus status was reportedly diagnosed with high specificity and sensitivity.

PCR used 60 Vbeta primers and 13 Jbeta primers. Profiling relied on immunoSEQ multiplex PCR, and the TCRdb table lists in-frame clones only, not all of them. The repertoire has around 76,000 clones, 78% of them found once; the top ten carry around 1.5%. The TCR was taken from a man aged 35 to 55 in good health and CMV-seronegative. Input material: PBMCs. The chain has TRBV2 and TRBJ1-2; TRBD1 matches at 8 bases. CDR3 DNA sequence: TGTGCCAGCAATTACAGGGGGAAAAGCTATGGCTACACCTTC. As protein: CASNYRGKSYGYTF. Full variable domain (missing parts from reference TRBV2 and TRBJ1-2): EPEVTQTPSHQVTQMGQEVILRCVPISNHLYFYWYRQILGQKVEFLVSFYNNEISEKSEIFDDQFSVERPDGSNFTLKIRSTKLEDSAMYFCASNYRGKSYGYTFGSGTRLTVV.